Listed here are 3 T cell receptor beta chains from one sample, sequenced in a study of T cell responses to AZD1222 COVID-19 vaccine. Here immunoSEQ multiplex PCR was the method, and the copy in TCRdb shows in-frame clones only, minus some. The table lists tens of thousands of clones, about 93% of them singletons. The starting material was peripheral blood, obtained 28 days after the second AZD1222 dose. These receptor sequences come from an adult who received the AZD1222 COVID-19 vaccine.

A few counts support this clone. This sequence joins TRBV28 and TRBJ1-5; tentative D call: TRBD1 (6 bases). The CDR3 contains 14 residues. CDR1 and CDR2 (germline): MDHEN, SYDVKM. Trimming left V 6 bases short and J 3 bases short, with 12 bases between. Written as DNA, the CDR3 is TGTGCCAGCAGCAGGTACAGGGCCAATCAGCCCCAGCATTTT. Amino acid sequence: CASSRYRANQPQHF.

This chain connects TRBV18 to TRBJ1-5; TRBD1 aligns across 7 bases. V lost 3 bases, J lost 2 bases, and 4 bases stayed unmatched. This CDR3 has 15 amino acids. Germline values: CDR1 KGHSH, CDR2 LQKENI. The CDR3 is CASSPTGQRNQPQHF. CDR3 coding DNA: TGTGCCAGCTCACCGACAGGGCAGCGCAATCAGCCCCAGCATTTT. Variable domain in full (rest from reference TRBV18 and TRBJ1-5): NAGVMQNPRHLVRRRGQEARLRCSPMKGHSHVYWYRQLPEEGLKFMVYLQKENIIDESGMPKERFSAEFPKEGPSILRIQQVVRGDSAAYFCASSPTGQRNQPQHFGDGTRLSIL.

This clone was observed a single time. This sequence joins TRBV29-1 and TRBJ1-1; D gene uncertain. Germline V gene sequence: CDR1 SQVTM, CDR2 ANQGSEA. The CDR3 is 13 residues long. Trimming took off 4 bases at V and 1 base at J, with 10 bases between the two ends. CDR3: CSVAWVTNTEAFF. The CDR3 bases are TGCAGCGTTGCGTGGGTCACGAACACTGAAGCTTTCTTT.